The 29 T cell receptor beta chains below all came from one sample that was sequenced in a study of cytomegalovirus exposure and HLA in healthy donors (dated by TCRdb to the late 2010s). Receptor amplification or capture employed the immunoSEQ multiplex PCR assay. For the multiplex PCR, a mixture combining 60 forward primers for TCR Vbeta segments and 13 reverse primers for TCR Jbeta segments was used. TCRdb re-hosts the immuneACCESS table, in-frame sequences only. Its copies lack some clones; in the studies checked, an unresolved V gene accounts for under half of them, and the cause for the rest is not known. For this sample there are some 180,000 clones; 77% appear just once. About 1.5% of the sample rests with the top ten. Sequenced material: PBMCs. These TCRs come from a man aged 18-30 years in good health and CMV-seronegative.

In its sample, this clone was seen a few times. The chain couples TRBV5-1 to TRBJ2-5, with 11 bases that match TRBD2. CDR1 and CDR2 from the germline V gene are SGHRS and YFSETQ. CDR3 length equals 15 residues. V shed 4 bases and J 5 bases; nucleotides not matched to a gene: 7. The CDR3 reads CASSVTSGRGETQYF. In DNA form, the CDR3 reads TGCGCCAGCAGCGTCACTAGCGGGAGAGGGGAGACCCAGTACTTC.

A remark on this clone: An end of the junction differs from the germline gene, which may be a read error. The gene calls are TRBV7-7 and TRBJ2-5, with a weak D call TRBD2 (5 bases). CDR1 and CDR2 from the germline V gene are SSHAT and FNYEAQ (reference sequence). The CDR3 is made up of 13 amino acids. CDR3 bases: TGTGCTAGCAGCTTAGACTACAAAGAGACCCAGTACTTC. As protein: CASSLDYKETQYF.

This rearrangement joins TRBV7-9 to TRBJ1-1; D is perhaps TRBD1 (6 bases). This CDR3 is 13 amino acids long. The V gene's germline CDR1 is SEHNR and CDR2 FQNEAQ (reference sequence). V was cut by 2 bases and J by 10 bases, with 14 bases left in between. The CDR3 DNA sequence: TGTGCCAGCAGCTTAACGGCACAGGGCCGAGCTTTCTTT. The encoded protein is CASSLTAQGRAFF.

The chain is built from TRBV30 and TRBJ1-2; 9 bases line up with TRBD1. Germline trimming cut 0 bases from V and 5 bases from J; bases unmatched to any gene: 4. Germline values: CDR1 GTSNPN, CDR2 SVGIG (reference sequence). This CDR3 is built from 14 residues. The CDR3 DNA sequence: TGTGCCTGGAGTGTATGGACAGGGGATTATGGCTACACCTTC. Protein: CAWSVWTGDYGYTF.

The DNA of the CDR3 is TGTGCCAGCAGCGTCCGGGACAGCTCCTACGAGCAGTACTTC. Protein sequence: CASSVRDSSYEQYF. J is TRBJ2-7 and V is TRBV9, with 7 bases aligning to TRBD1. The length of the CDR3 is 14 residues. Germline values: CDR1 SGDLS, CDR2 YYNGEE. V lost 2 bases to trimming and J lost 0 bases; unmatched junction nucleotides: 2.

This sequence joins TRBV4-3 and TRBJ1-2; no reliable D call. V lost 1 base and J lost 0, with 12 bases in between. Germline V gene lookup returns CDR1 LGHNA and CDR2 YSLEER. The CDR3 contains 16 residues. CDR3 nucleotide sequence: TGCGCCAGCAGCCAAGGTTTGGAGGTGACTAACTATGGCTACACCTTC. Amino acid sequence: CASSQGLEVTNYGYTF.

The gene calls are TRBV5-1 and TRBJ2-3, with 10 bases lining up with TRBD2. Germline lookup yields CDR1 SGHRS and CDR2 YFSETQ. This CDR3 spans 15 amino acids. V dropped 4 bases and J dropped 5; count of bases not matched to a gene: 7. In DNA form, the CDR3 reads TGCGCCAGCAGCCGACTAGCGGGTTTCAGAGATACGCAGTATTTT. It codes for CASSRLAGFRDTQYF.

This clone appeared a single time. The V call is TRBV4-2, the J call TRBJ2-1; D is possibly TRBD1 (6 bases). The V end lost 5 bases, the J end lost 8 bases, and 19 bases lay between the germline ends. The CDR3 has 15 amino acids. CDR1 and CDR2 from the germline V gene are LGHNA and YNFKEQ. DNA for the CDR3: TGTGCCAGCAGCAGGGGGTCGCAGGGTATCCATGAGCAGTTCTTC. Translating it yields CASSRGSQGIHEQFF.

The chain carries TRBV6-5 and TRBJ1-3; D uncertain. CDR1 is MNHEY and CDR2 is SVGAGI in the germline V gene. The V end was cut by 0 bases, the J end by 0 bases, with 9 bases between. The CDR3 is made up of 16 amino acids. The DNA of the CDR3 is TGTGCCAGCAGTTACTCGTCGGGGTACTCTGGAAACACCATATATTTT. Translating gives CASSYSSGYSGNTIYF.

This clone is a singleton in its sample. V gene TRBV4-1 combines with J gene TRBJ2-1; 8 nucleotides match TRBD2. The CDR3 is 18 amino acids. Trimming cost V 3 bases and J 4 bases; bases outside gene matches: 14. CDR1 and CDR2 (germline): MGHRA, YSYEKL. This CDR3 reads CASSHDREGGPTYNEQFF. The CDR3 DNA sequence: TGCGCCAGCAGCCATGATCGGGAGGGGGGGCCCACATACAATGAGCAGTTCTTC.

The rearrangement links TRBV2 to TRBJ2-3, with 7 positions matching TRBD2. The trim removed 5 bases at V and 1 base at J, leaving 12 bases unmatched. The CDR3 length is 17 residues. Germline V gene lookup returns CDR1 SNHLY and CDR2 FYNNEI. DNA of the CDR3: TGTGCCAGCAGTAAAGGGGCAGGAGGGAGGGGCACAGATACGCAGTATTTT. Its protein is CASSKGAGGRGTDTQYF.

The CDR3 is CASIPGLAGPYQETQYF. The CDR3, as DNA: TGTGCCAGCATCCCGGGGCTAGCGGGCCCGTACCAAGAGACCCAGTACTTC. The chain employs TRBV7-2 and TRBJ2-5; 8 nucleotides align to TRBD2. The germline gives CDR1 SGHTA, CDR2 FQGNSA. The CDR3 spans 17 residues. The V gene end was trimmed by 7 bases and the J gene end by 0 bases; junction bases not matched to a gene: 13.

V and J are TRBV7-2 and TRBJ2-1, with D possibly TRBD2 on 5 matching bases. The germline V and J ends were trimmed by 0 bases and 9 bases, with 12 bases remaining between them. The CDR3 covers 14 residues. Germline assignment: CDR1 SGHTA and CDR2 FQGNSA. The CDR3 DNA follows: TGTGCCAGCAGCTTAGCGCTTCGGGGAGTTGAGCAGTTCTTC. Translated: CASSLALRGVEQFF. Combining the CDR3 with reference TRBV7-2 and TRBJ2-1 gives the whole variable domain GAGVSQSPSNKVTEKGKDVELRCDPISGHTALYWYRQSLGQGLEFLIYFQGNSAPDKSGLPSDRFSAERTGGSVSTLTIQRTQQEDSAVYLCASSLALRGVEQFFGPGTRLTVL.

The V and J genes are TRBV2 and TRBJ2-1, with D tentatively TRBD1 (6 bases). V shed 8 bases and J shed 1 base, with 9 bases lying between them. The germline CDR1 and CDR2 sequences are SNHLY and FYNNEI. The CDR3 sequence is 13 residues long. The CDR3 coding sequence is TGTGCCAGCCGGACAGATTCCTACAATGAGCAGTTCTTC. It specifies CASRTDSYNEQFF.

The V and J genes are TRBV7-3 and TRBJ2-3; 7 bases map to TRBD2. Germline CDR1 reads SGHTA; CDR2 reads FQGTGA. V lost 1 base and J lost 4; bases outside the gene matches: 5. CDR3 length: 15 amino acids. As DNA, the CDR3 is TGTGCCAGCAGCTTAATTCAGGGAGGGGCAGATACGCAGTATTTT. It is translated as CASSLIQGGADTQYF.

The chain couples TRBV11-2 to TRBJ2-3; perhaps TRBD2 as D (6 bases). The germline CDR1 and CDR2 sequences are SGHAT and FQNNGV. The CDR3 is 15 residues long. V was shortened by 0 bases and J by 7 bases, with 14 bases between the two germline ends. CDR3: CASSLERGPGYTQYF. CDR3 DNA: TGTGCCAGCAGCTTAGAGCGGGGCCCGGGCTATACGCAGTATTTT.

V usage is TRBV30 and J usage is TRBJ2-1, with 15 bases aligning to TRBD2. The V and J ends lost 2 bases and 7 bases, in that order; junction bases with no gene match: 6. The germline gives CDR1 GTSNPN, CDR2 SVGIG (reference sequence). The CDR3 runs to 16 residues. The DNA for the CDR3 is TGTGCCTGGAGTCGGACTAGCGGGGGGGTGCGGAATGAGCAGTTCTTC. This gives the protein CAWSRTSGGVRNEQFF.

This clone was counted once. The chain joins TRBV25-1 to TRBJ2-6; D is unclear. The germline gives CDR1 MGHDK, CDR2 SYGVNS. V shed 4 bases and J shed 1 base, with 8 bases lying between them. The CDR3 spans 15 residues. CDR3: CASSATSSGANVLTF. The CDR3 bases are TGTGCCAGCAGTGCCACTTCGTCTGGGGCCAACGTCCTGACTTTC.

Only a few counts were recorded for this clone. This sequence joins TRBV5-4 and TRBJ1-4, with TRBD1 matching 8 bases. After removal of 4 bases from V and 4 bases from J, the junction contained 3 bases not matched to a gene. This CDR3 spans 14 amino acids. CDR1 and CDR2 from the germline V gene are SGHNT and YYREEE (reference sequence). CDR3 residues: CASSPDRGNEKLFF. The CDR3, as DNA: TGTGCCAGCAGCCCCGACAGGGGTAATGAAAAACTGTTTTTT.

This chain joins TRBV29-1 and TRBJ1-2; D might be TRBD1 (5 bases). The germline gives CDR1 SQVTM, CDR2 ANQGSEA. Trimming cost V 4 bases and J 4 bases, with 13 bases left between them. CDR3 length: 13 residues. The CDR3 loop reads CSVGSIDSYGYTF. Written as DNA, the CDR3 is TGCAGCGTTGGCTCCATAGACAGCTATGGCTACACCTTC.

V gene TRBV4-3 combines with J gene TRBJ2-2, with unresolved D. The ends were cut back, 4 bases at V and 0 bases at J, with 27 bases in the middle. The CDR3 has 21 residues. Germline-derived CDR1 and CDR2 are LGHNA and YSLEER. The CDR3 DNA sequence: TGCGCCAGCAGCCCCTACTATACGAATTCTGACTCGAATACGAACACCGGGGAGCTGTTTTTT. Protein sequence: CASSPYYTNSDSNTNTGELFF.

The J gene is TRBJ2-7, the V gene TRBV28; weak D call: TRBD2 (5 bases). Germline V CDR1 and CDR2: MDHEN, SYDVKM. The CDR3 loop spans 12 amino acids. V lost 5 bases and J lost 4, with 9 bases in between. The CDR3 spells CASSPDLYEQYF. The CDR3 region has the DNA TGTGCCAGCAGTCCGGACTTATACGAGCAGTACTTC. The whole variable domain, remainder taken from reference TRBV28 and TRBJ2-7, is DVKVTQSSRYLVKRTGEKVFLECVQDMDHENMFWYRQDPGLGLRLIYFSYDVKMKEKGDIPEGYSVSREKKERFSLILESASTNQTSMYLCASSPDLYEQYFGPGTRLTVT.

The rearrangement joins TRBV25-1 to TRBJ2-7, with D tentatively TRBD2 (5 bases). Germline CDR1 and CDR2: MGHDK and SYGVNS. The CDR3 consists of 12 residues. V lost 6 bases, J lost 3 bases, and 9 bases lay in between. DNA for the CDR3: TGTGCCAGCAGCGAGGGCCACTACGAGCAGTACTTC. Encoded protein: CASSEGHYEQYF.

The chain has TRBV6-5 and TRBJ1-3, with D perhaps TRBD1 (5 bases). CDR3 length equals 14 residues. Germline assignment: CDR1 MNHEY and CDR2 SVGAGI. V was shortened by 10 bases and J by 0 bases, with 13 bases between the two germline ends. DNA for the CDR3: TGTGCCACCTCGCCAGGGAACTCTGGAAACACCATATATTTT. This codes for CATSPGNSGNTIYF.

The V call is TRBV4-3, the J call TRBJ1-1; the D gene is possibly TRBD1 (6 bases). V was shortened by 2 bases and J by 4 bases, with 20 bases between the two germline ends. Germline V gene sequence: CDR1 LGHNA, CDR2 YSLEER. The CDR3 is made up of 17 amino acids. The CDR3 spells CASSQQPSSRGVTEAFF. In DNA form, the CDR3 reads TGCGCCAGCAGCCAACAACCCTCTTCCAGGGGCGTCACTGAAGCTTTCTTT.

The chain has TRBV9 and TRBJ2-5, with 10 bases identical to TRBD2. There are 15 residues in the CDR3. J was trimmed by 5 bases and V by 0 bases; bases with no gene match: 4. Germline assignment: CDR1 SGDLS and CDR2 YYNGEE. CDR3 residues: CASSVDRAGGETQYF. In DNA, the CDR3 is TGTGCCAGCAGCGTAGATCGAGCGGGGGGGGAGACCCAGTACTTC. Full variable domain (missing parts from reference TRBV9 and TRBJ2-5): DSGVTQTPKHLITATGQRVTLRCSPRSGDLSVYWYQQSLDQGLQFLIQYYNGEERAKGNILERFSAQQFPDLHSELNLSSLELGDSALYFCASSVDRAGGETQYFGPGTRLLVL.

The chain has TRBV19 and TRBJ2-2; the match to TRBD2 covers 7 bases. After removal of 10 bases from V and 2 bases from J, the junction contained 10 bases not matched to a gene. The CDR3 consists of 15 residues. From germline, CDR1 is LNHDA and CDR2 SQIVND (reference sequence). In DNA, the CDR3 is TGTGCCACCGGGGGGAGCGGACTAAACACCGGGGAGCTGTTTTTT. This encodes CATGGSGLNTGELFF.

As to this clone: Other DNA sequences in this specimen translate into the identical CDR3. This chain joins TRBV5-8 and TRBJ1-2; no clear D. The CDR3 runs to 14 residues. V lost 2 bases and J lost 4, with 12 bases in between. Germline V gene data show CDR1 as SGHTS and CDR2 as YDEGEE. For the CDR3, the DNA is TGTGCCAGCAGCTTAGGAGGGAGTCCCTATGGCTACACCTTC. Protein product: CASSLGGSPYGYTF.

The chain uses TRBV10-3 and TRBJ1-1; D unclear. V lost 6 bases and J 10 bases, leaving 12 bases between the germline ends. The CDR3 has 11 amino acids. The germline CDR1 and CDR2 sequences are ENHRY and SYGVKD. DNA of the CDR3: TGTGCCATCAGATATCCCCGGGGAGCTTTCTTT. Translating gives CAIRYPRGAFF.